This T cell receptor (beta chain) was captured by sequencing in a study of blood T cell repertoires in COVID-19. Germline V gene sequence: CDR1 LGHNA, CDR2 YSLEER. Deletions cut 0 bases from V and 0 bases from J, with 9 bases between. This CDR3 comprises 15 residues. Assay used: immunoSEQ multiplex PCR; TCRdb lists only in-frame clones, some missing. The profile covers over 120,000 clones, with roughly 80% appearing a single time and 3.5% taken by the ten largest. This clonotype was sampled from a man between 65 and 80 years old who had recovered from COVID-19. V and J are TRBV4-3 and TRBJ2-7; D unclear. Sequences were obtained from peripheral blood. CDR3 in DNA: TGCGCCAGCAGCCAAGATAGAAGTCCCTCCTACGAGCAGTACTTC. It encodes CASSQDRSPSYEQYF.